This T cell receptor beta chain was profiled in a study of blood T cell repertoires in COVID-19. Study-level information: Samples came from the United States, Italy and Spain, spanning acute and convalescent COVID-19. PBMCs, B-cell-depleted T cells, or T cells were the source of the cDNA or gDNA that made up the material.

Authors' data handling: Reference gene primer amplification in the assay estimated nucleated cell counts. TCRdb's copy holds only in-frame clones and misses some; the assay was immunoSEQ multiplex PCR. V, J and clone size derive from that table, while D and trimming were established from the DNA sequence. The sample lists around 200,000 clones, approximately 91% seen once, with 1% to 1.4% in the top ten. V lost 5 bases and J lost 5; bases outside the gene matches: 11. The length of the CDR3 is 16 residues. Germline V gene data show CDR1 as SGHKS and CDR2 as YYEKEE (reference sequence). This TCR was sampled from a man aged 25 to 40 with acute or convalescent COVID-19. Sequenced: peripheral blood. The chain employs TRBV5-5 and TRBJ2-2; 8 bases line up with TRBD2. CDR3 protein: CASRNPGGPRTGELFF. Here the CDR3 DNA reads TGTGCCAGCAGGAATCCGGGAGGGCCTAGGACCGGGGAGCTGTTTTTT. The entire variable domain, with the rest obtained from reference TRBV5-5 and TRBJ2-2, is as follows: DAGVTQSPTHLIKTRGQQVTLRCSPISGHKSVSWYQQVLGQGPQFIFQYYEKEERGRGNFPDRFSARQFPNYSSELNVNALLLGDSALYLCASRNPGGPRTGELFFGEGSRLTVL.